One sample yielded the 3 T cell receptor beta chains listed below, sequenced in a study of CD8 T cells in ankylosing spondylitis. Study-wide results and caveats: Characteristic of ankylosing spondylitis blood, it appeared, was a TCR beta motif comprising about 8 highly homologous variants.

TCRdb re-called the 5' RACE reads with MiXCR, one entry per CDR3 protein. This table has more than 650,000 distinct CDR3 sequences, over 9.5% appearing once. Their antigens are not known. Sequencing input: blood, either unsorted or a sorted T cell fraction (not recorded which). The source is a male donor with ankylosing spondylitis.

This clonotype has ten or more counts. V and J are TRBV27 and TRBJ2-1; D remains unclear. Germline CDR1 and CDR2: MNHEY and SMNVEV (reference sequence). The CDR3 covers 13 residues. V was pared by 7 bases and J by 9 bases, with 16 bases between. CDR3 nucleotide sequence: TGTGCCAGCACTCCCCGACCCAACGGTGAGCAGTTCTTC. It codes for CASTPRPNGEQFF.

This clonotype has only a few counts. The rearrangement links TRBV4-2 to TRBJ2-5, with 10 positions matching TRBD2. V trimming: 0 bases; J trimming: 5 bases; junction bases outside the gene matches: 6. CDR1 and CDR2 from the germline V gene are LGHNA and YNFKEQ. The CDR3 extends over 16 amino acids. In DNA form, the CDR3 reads TGTGCCAGCAGCCAAGATCCAGCGGGAGGGGAGGAGACCCAGTACTTC. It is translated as CASSQDPAGGEETQYF.

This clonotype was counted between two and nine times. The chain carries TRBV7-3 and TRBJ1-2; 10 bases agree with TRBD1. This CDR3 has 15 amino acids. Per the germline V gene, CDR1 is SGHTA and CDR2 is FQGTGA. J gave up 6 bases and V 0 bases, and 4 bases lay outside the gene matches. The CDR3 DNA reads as TGTGCCAGCAGCTTAACGGGACAGGGGTCTGATGGCTACACCTTC. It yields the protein CASSLTGQGSDGYTF.